The T cell receptor (beta chain) under discussion was sequenced for a study of cytomegalovirus exposure and HLA in healthy donors. On the study more broadly: Most genotyped donors, 81% of around 370, had Caucasian-associated genetic ancestry.

Amplification used 60 Vbeta primers and 13 Jbeta primers. Measured with immunoSEQ multiplex PCR; TCRdb has only the in-frame clones, and not every one. The sample holds under 150,000 clones, around 79% seen once. The CDR3 loop spans 17 amino acids. Germline V lookup: CDR1 MNHEY, CDR2 SMNVEV (reference sequence). The J segment lost 6 bases and the V segment lost 9 bases, leaving 19 bases of the junction unmatched. This chain links TRBV27 with TRBJ1-4, with 7 bases fitting TRBD1. This receptor was taken from a middle-aged woman in good health and CMV-seronegative. Sample: PBMCs. CDR3 residues: CASSLVGPGQVDEKLFF. The DNA of the CDR3 is TGTGCCAGTAGCCTTGTCGGGCCTGGACAGGTTGATGAAAAACTGTTTTTT.